This TCR beta chain was sequenced in a study of blood T cell repertoires in COVID-19. Study summary: COVID-19 samples from acute and convalescent phases originated in the United States, Italy and Spain. T cells, B-cell-depleted T cells, or PBMCs provided the cDNA or gDNA that served as material.

Original methodology: It was from reference gene primer amplification that nucleated cell counts were estimated. Generated by immunoSEQ multiplex PCR, the TCRdb table keeps only in-frame clones and is missing some. The DNA gave D and trimming, while V, J and clone size come from that table. The data contain around 150,000 clones, roughly nine tenths of them seen just once; the ten biggest clones take up about a sixth. With 4 bases clipped from V and 4 bases from J, the junction kept 3 bases outside the gene matches. CDR3 size: 14 residues. CDR1 is LGHNT, CDR2 FRNRAP, per germline. The clonotype comes from a man in his fifties or sixties with active or convalescent COVID-19. The sample was peripheral blood. The rearrangement uses TRBV12-5 and TRBJ1-1; 10 bases map to TRBD1. CDR3 residues: CASGSRQGATEAFF. For the CDR3, the DNA is TGTGCTAGTGGTTCCCGACAGGGGGCCACTGAAGCTTTCTTT.